This passage covers 22 T cell receptor beta chains from one sample sequenced in a study of identical twins. TCRdb recomputed calls from the 5' RACE reads with MiXCR, one row per CDR3 protein. The sample contains around 300,000 distinct CDR3 sequences, approximately 8.5% of which appear only once. A further study also used this sample, focusing on yellow fever vaccine responses in identical twins.

Sequencing was done on a sample of memory (CD45RO+) T cells sorted from blood. All receptors come from a woman aged 18 to 35 in good health.

The chain uses TRBV7-9 and TRBJ1-4; 7 bases line up with TRBD1. The ends lost 3 bases at V and 6 bases at J; junction bases unmatched: 7. This CDR3 has 15 residues. From germline, CDR1 is SEHNR and CDR2 FQNEAQ (reference sequence). The CDR3 DNA reads TGTGCCAGCAGCTTGGGCGACAGGGTGCATGAAAAACTGTTTTTT. This translates into CASSLGDRVHEKLFF.

This clonotype was found many times. V usage is TRBV5-1 and J usage is TRBJ2-1, with 7 bases identical to TRBD2. The CDR3 totals 13 residues. Germline values: CDR1 SGHRS, CDR2 YFSETQ. The V segment lost 2 bases and the J segment 8 bases; nucleotides outside the gene matches: 4. DNA for the CDR3: TGCGCCAGCAGCTTAATAGCGGGCTATGAGCAGTTCTTC. Translated: CASSLIAGYEQFF.

The chain recombines TRBV2 with TRBJ2-5, with D unclear. Trimming took off 3 bases at V and 0 bases at J, with 14 bases between the two ends. The CDR3 has 16 residues. Germline CDR1 is SNHLY and CDR2 is FYNNEI. The CDR3 DNA is TGTGCCAGCAGTGATCCTCGTTACGGAAACCAAGAGACCCAGTACTTC. This translates into CASSDPRYGNQETQYF.

This clonotype occurred a few times. The chain uses TRBV7-2 and TRBJ1-3, with 8 nucleotides matching TRBD1. V was pared by 5 bases and J by 4 bases, with 4 bases of the junction left unmatched. Germline values: CDR1 SGHTA, CDR2 FQGNSA. The CDR3 loop spans 14 amino acids. This CDR3 reads CASSPDRVGNTIYF. The CDR3 DNA follows: TGTGCCAGCAGCCCGGACAGGGTCGGAAACACCATATATTTT.

The chain recombines TRBV7-6 with TRBJ2-3; D not certain. Germline V gives CDR1 SGHVS, CDR2 FNYEAQ. V shed 1 base and J shed 1 base, with 9 bases lying between them. This CDR3 has 15 residues. CDR3 residues: CASSLEIAGTDTQYF. In nucleotides, the CDR3 is TGTGCCAGCAGCTTAGAGATAGCTGGCACAGATACGCAGTATTTT.

The V gene is TRBV25-1, the J gene TRBJ1-5; D gene uncertain. CDR3 length equals 14 residues. The V and J ends lost 1 base and 6 bases respectively, with 10 bases between them. CDR1 and CDR2 from the germline V gene are MGHDK and SYGVNS. The CDR3 DNA follows: TGTGCCAGCAGTGAATGGGGTGGTTTTCAGCCCCAGCATTTT. It encodes CASSEWGGFQPQHF.

The chain links TRBV20-1 to TRBJ2-5; 10 nucleotides match TRBD2. This CDR3 is 15 amino acids long. Trimming cost V 3 bases and J 4 bases; bases outside gene matches: 8. Germline loops: CDR1 DFQATT, CDR2 SNEGSKA (reference sequence). The chain's CDR3 is CSARWLAGERETQYF. The CDR3 DNA reads as TGCAGTGCTAGGTGGCTAGCGGGGGAAAGAGAGACCCAGTACTTC.

This clonotype was recorded at least ten times. V usage is TRBV7-9 and J usage is TRBJ2-2; D is uncertain. V was cut by 5 bases and J by 1 base, with 8 bases left in between. CDR1 and CDR2 (germline): SEHNR, FQNEAQ (reference sequence). This CDR3 region has 14 residues. CDR3 nucleotides: TGTGCCAGCAGCCTCATCAGGAACACCGGGGAGCTGTTTTTT. Amino acid sequence: CASSLIRNTGELFF.

V usage is TRBV27 and J usage is TRBJ2-7; perhaps TRBD1 as D (5 bases). V lost 2 bases and J lost 0, with 14 bases in between. The CDR3 sequence is 16 residues long. Germline V CDR1 and CDR2: MNHEY, SMNVEV (reference sequence). CDR3: CASSLAGPEDSYEQYV. The CDR3 nucleotides are TGTGCCAGCAGTTTAGCAGGGCCCGAAGACTCCTACGAGCAGTACGTC.

This clonotype has more than one count but fewer than ten. This chain joins TRBV12-3 or TRBV12-4 and TRBJ2-3, with a tentative D call TRBD1 (7 bases). CDR3 length: 16 residues. V lost 5 bases and J 1 base, leaving 16 bases between the germline ends. In DNA, the CDR3 is TGTGCCAGCAGTCGACTAGACAGGGTAGGCACAGATACGCAGTATTTT. Residues: CASSRLDRVGTDTQYF.

CDR3 region: CASVGLAGTQETQYF. The CDR3 DNA reads as TGTGCCAGCGTTGGACTAGCGGGCACTCAAGAGACCCAGTACTTC. V is TRBV6-5 and J is TRBJ2-5; the match to TRBD2 covers 11 bases. Trimming at V came to 8 bases and at J to 2 bases, leaving 7 bases not matched to a gene. The germline V gene has CDR1 MNHEY and CDR2 SVGAGI. The CDR3 is 15 residues long.

This clonotype was detected only a few times. V and J are TRBV14 and TRBJ2-1; 9 bases align to TRBD2. Losses at the gene ends were 4 bases for V and 10 bases for J; bases not matched to a gene: 17. The CDR3 runs to 17 residues. Looked up from germline, CDR1 is SGHDN and CDR2 is FVKESK. Written as DNA, the CDR3 is TGTGCCAGCAGCCCCCTCTCATTGCGGGGGGGGTCAAGAGAGCAGTTCTTC. Residues: CASSPLSLRGGSREQFF.

This clonotype turned up a few times. The rearrangement uses TRBV5-1 and TRBJ2-1, with TRBD2 matching over 8 bases. The CDR3 has 14 amino acids. The ends lost 6 bases at V and 2 bases at J; junction bases unmatched: 4. Looked up from germline, CDR1 is SGHRS and CDR2 is YFSETQ. The CDR3 sequence is CASKGGGTYNEQFF. As DNA, the CDR3 is TGCGCCAGCAAGGGCGGGGGGACCTACAATGAGCAGTTCTTC.

In this sample, this clonotype turned up many times. This chain connects TRBV6-5 to TRBJ1-6; TRBD1 agrees at 8 bases. The CDR3 has 15 residues. Germline V gene lookup returns CDR1 MNHEY and CDR2 SVGAGI. After removal of 4 bases from V and 9 bases from J, the junction contained 8 bases not matched to a gene. The CDR3, as DNA: TGTGCCAGCAGTTTCACCGGGACAGGTGGTTCACCCCTCCACTTT. Translating it yields CASSFTGTGGSPLHF.

This chain joins TRBV5-1 and TRBJ2-7; TRBD2 is a possible D gene (5 bases). V gave up 1 base and J gave up 4 bases, with 9 bases separating them. In germline, CDR1 is SGHRS, CDR2 YFSETQ. The CDR3 consists of 13 residues. DNA for the CDR3: TGCGCCAGCAGCTTGCTAAGAGGGTACGAGCAGTACTTC. Protein product: CASSLLRGYEQYF.

There are a few counts of this clonotype. The V call is TRBV7-9, the J call TRBJ2-2; TRBD2 matches at 10 bases. Germline V lookup: CDR1 SEHNR, CDR2 FQNEAQ (reference sequence). V lost 8 bases and J lost 6; bases outside the gene matches: 15. The CDR3 is 17 residues long. CDR3 protein: CASSWASGGIRAGELFF. The DNA for the CDR3 is TGTGCCAGCTCCTGGGCTAGCGGGGGAATAAGAGCCGGGGAGCTGTTTTTT. Together with reference TRBV7-9 and TRBJ2-2, the CDR3 gives the full variable domain: DTGVSQNPRHKITKRGQNVTFRCDPISEHNRLYWYRQTLGQGPEFLTYFQNEAQLEKSRLLSDRFSAERPKGSFSTLEIQRTEQGDSAMYLCASSWASGGIRAGELFFGEGSRLTVL.

With respect to this clonotype: The junction differs from germline at one of its ends, possibly a read error. The chain combines TRBV12-3 or TRBV12-4 with TRBJ2-1; 10 nucleotides line up with TRBD2. The CDR3 consists of 15 residues. The CDR3 DNA follows: TGTGCCAGCAGTCACATAGCGGGGGGCTACAATGACCAGTTCTTC. Protein: CASSHIAGGYNDQFF.

This sequence joins TRBV27 and TRBJ2-7; tentatively, D is TRBD1 or TRBD2 (6 bases each). In germline, CDR1 is MNHEY, CDR2 SMNVEV (reference sequence). V shed 8 bases and J shed 2 bases, with 13 bases lying between them. There are 13 residues in the CDR3. CDR3 sequence (DNA): TGTGCCAGCCATGGGGGCGGGACCTACGAGCAGTACTTC. The encoded protein is CASHGGGTYEQYF.

The sample holds many counts of this clonotype. This rearrangement joins TRBV5-6 to TRBJ1-3; the D gene is possibly TRBD1 (5 bases). This CDR3 comprises 17 residues. Germline loops: CDR1 SGHDT, CDR2 YYEEEE. V lost 3 bases to trimming and J lost 3 bases, with 19 bases between them. For the CDR3, the DNA is TGTGCCAGCAGCTCCGAAATGGGACTGAACCTTGGAAACACCATATATTTT. Its protein is CASSSEMGLNLGNTIYF.

This clonotype appeared a few times. This chain links TRBV7-8 with TRBJ1-5; no clear D gene. The CDR3 spans 14 residues. V was shortened by 7 bases and J by 2 bases, with 12 bases between the two germline ends. The germline gives CDR1 SGHVS, CDR2 FQNEAQ. The CDR3 DNA follows: TGTGCCAGCAAACCTCAAGGAGGCAATCAGCCCCAGCATTTT. Its translation is CASKPQGGNQPQHF.

This chain links TRBV2 with TRBJ2-1; 8 nucleotides agree with TRBD2. The length of the CDR3 is 16 residues. V trimming: 5 bases; J trimming: 8 bases; junction bases outside the gene matches: 14. CDR1 is SNHLY and CDR2 is FYNNEI in the germline V gene. The CDR3: CASSLRPGGTGYEQFF. The CDR3 DNA sequence: TGTGCCAGCAGTCTCCGACCGGGGGGGACCGGGTATGAGCAGTTCTTC.

This clonotype turned up a few times. This rearrangement joins TRBV3-1 to TRBJ1-6, with D uncertain. Germline-derived CDR1 and CDR2 are LGHDT and YNNKEL (reference sequence). V shed 5 bases and J shed 4 bases, with 9 bases lying between them. The CDR3 totals 14 residues. CDR3 amino acids: CASSFGPYNSPLHF. The CDR3 DNA reads TGTGCCAGCAGCTTCGGCCCTTATAATTCACCCCTCCACTTT.